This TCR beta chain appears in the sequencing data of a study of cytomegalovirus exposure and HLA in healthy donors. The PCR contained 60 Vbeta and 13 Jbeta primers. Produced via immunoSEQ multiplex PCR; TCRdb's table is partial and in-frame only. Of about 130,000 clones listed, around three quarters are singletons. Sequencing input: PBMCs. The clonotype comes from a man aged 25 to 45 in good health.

CDR3 protein: CSVEVRDNEQFF. The CDR3 DNA is TGCAGCGTTGAAGTTCGGGACAATGAGCAGTTCTTC. The V gene is TRBV29-1, the J gene TRBJ2-1; no firm D call. The CDR3 extends over 12 amino acids. CDR1 and CDR2 from the germline V gene are SQVTM and ANQGSEA. Trimming pared 1 base from V and 5 bases from J, leaving 6 bases between.